This T cell receptor beta chain was obtained from a study of CD8+CD57+ T cells in acquired aplastic anemia. Whoever was chosen for sequencing had shown CD8+CD57+ cell expansion by flow cytometry. For CDR3 and TCR beta VDJ profiling, genomic DNA was the template used. TCRdb analysed the reads with MiXCR anew, one entry per CDR3 protein. The repertoire holds about 160,000 distinct CDR3 sequences, with less than 50% as singletons. There are many counts of this clonotype. The CDR3 spans 14 residues. CDR1 is DFQATT, CDR2 SNEGSKA, per germline (reference sequence). V was clipped by 1 base and J by 2 bases, with 8 bases between them.

The chain links TRBV20-1 to TRBJ1-4; D call uncertain. This TCR came from a human donor with aplastic anemia. Sample: sorted CD4+, CD8+, or CD8+CD57+ T cells (not recorded which) from PBMCs. CDR3 coding DNA: TGCAGTGCTAGAGTCGGATGGACTAATGAAAAACTGTTTTTT. This translates into CSARVGWTNEKLFF.